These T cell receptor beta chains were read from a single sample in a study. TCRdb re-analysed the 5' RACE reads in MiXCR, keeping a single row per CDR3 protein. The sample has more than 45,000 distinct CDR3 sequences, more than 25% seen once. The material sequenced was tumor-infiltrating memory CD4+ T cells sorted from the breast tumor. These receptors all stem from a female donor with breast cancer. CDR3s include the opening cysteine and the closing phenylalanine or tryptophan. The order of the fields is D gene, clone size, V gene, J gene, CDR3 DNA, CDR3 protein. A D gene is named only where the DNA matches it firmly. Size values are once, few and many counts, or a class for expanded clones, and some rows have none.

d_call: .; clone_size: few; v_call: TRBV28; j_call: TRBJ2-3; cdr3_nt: TGTGCCAGCAGTTACGGACAGAACACAGATACGCAGTATTTT; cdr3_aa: CASSYGQNTDTQYF
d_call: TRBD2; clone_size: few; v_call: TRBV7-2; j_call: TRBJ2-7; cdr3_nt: TGTGCCAGCAGCGGGACTAGCGGGAGGGTTGGCGAGCAGTACTTC; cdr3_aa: CASSGTSGRVGEQYF
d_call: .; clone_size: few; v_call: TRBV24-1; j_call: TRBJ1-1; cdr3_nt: TGTGCCACCGGGGGTACGGGAAACACTGAAGCTTTCTTT; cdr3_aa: CATGGTGNTEAFF
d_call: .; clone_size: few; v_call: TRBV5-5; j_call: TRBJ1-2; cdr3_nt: TGTGCCAGCAGCTTGTCAGGGGAGCCCTCCTATGGCTACACCTTC; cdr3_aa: CASSLSGEPSYGYTF
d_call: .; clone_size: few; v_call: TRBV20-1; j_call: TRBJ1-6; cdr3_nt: TGCAGTGTAGATGGGGCAGGGAGGAATTCACCCCTCCACTTT; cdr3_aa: CSVDGAGRNSPLHF
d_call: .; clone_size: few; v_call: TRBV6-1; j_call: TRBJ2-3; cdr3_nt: TGTGCCAGCAGTGGCAGGGTGCAAGATACGCAGTATTTT; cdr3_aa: CASSGRVQDTQYF
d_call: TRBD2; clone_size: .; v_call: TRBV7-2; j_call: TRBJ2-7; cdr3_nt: TGTGCCAGCAGCTTAGGGGGCCCTCGGGGAGGGGAGCAGTACTTC; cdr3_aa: CASSLGGPRGGEQYF
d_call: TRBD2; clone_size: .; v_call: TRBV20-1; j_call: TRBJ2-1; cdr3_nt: TGCAGTGCTAGACATCGAGGAACTAGCGAGAGGCCATATGAGCAGTTCTTC; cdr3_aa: CSARHRGTSERPYEQFF
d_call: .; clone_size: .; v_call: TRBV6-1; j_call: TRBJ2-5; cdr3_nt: TGTGCCAGCAGTGAGGAAGGTTGGGGGACCCAGTACTTC; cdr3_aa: CASSEEGWGTQYF
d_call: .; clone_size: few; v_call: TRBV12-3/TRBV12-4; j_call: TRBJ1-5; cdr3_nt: TGTGCCAGCAGTTTGAGTGGAGGAGGGACCCAGCCCCAGCATTTT; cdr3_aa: CASSLSGGGTQPQHF
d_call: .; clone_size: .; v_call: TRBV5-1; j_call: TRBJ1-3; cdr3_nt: TGCGCCAGCAGCTTGGCAGGGTATAATGGAAACACCATATGTTTT; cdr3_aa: CASSLAGYNGNTICF
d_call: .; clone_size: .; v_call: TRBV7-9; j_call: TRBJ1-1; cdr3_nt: TGTGCCAGCAACCCCGGAGCGGGGGGCAACACTGAAGCTTTCTTT; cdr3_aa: CASNPGAGGNTEAFF
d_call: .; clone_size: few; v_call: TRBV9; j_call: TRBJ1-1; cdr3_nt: TGTGCCAGCAGCCCCTTCCCGACGACGAACACTGAAGCTTTCTTT; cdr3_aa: CASSPFPTTNTEAFF
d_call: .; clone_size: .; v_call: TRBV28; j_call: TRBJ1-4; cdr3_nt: TGTGCCAGCACCTCCGGAAAGGAACGTGAAAAACTGTTTTTT; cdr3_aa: CASTSGKEREKLFF
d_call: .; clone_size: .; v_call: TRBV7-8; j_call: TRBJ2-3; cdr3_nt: TGTGCCAGCAGCGAAGCAGGGTTGCCAGATACGCAGTATTTT; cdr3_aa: CASSEAGLPDTQYF
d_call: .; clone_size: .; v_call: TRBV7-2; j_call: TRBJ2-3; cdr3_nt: TGTGCCAGCAGCTGGAAGACACGAGATACGCAGTATTTT; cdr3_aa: CASSWKTRDTQYF
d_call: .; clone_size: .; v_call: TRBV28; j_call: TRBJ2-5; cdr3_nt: TGTGCCAGCAACCCCCAATCGGTGGAGACCCAGTACTTC; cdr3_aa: CASNPQSVETQYF
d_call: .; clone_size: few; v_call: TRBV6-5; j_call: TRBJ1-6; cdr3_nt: TGTGCCAGCAGTTGCGGGCAGGGAAATTCACCCCTCCACTTT; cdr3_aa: CASSCGQGNSPLHF